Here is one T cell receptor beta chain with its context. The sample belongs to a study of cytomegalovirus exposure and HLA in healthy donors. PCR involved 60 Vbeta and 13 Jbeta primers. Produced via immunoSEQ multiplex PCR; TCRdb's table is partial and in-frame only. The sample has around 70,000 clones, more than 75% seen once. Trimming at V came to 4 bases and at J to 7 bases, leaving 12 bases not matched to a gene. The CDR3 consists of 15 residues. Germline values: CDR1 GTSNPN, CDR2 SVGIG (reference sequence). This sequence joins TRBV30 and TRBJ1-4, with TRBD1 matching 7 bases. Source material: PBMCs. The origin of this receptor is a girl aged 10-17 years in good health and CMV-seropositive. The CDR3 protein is CAWKGAPPLSEKLFF. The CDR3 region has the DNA TGTGCCTGGAAGGGGGCCCCGCCTCTTAGTGAAAAACTGTTTTTT.